This T cell receptor beta chain comes out of a study of blood T cell repertoires in COVID-19. Study background: Both acute and convalescent COVID-19 samples were obtained from the United States, Italy and Spain. From T cells, B-cell-depleted T cells, or PBMCs came the material, which was cDNA or gDNA.

J gave up 4 bases and V 4 bases, and 11 bases lay outside the gene matches. This CDR3 has 15 residues. Germline V gene sequence: CDR1 SGHRS, CDR2 YFSETQ. Original handling: Using reference gene primer amplification, nucleated cell counts were estimated. Clones were read by immunoSEQ multiplex PCR, and TCRdb kept only the in-frame ones, dropping some. V and J calls and clone size come straight from that table; D and trimming were deduced from the DNA. The data show about 42,000 clones, 88% seen once. This chain links TRBV5-1 with TRBJ2-7; 7 bases map to TRBD1. The clonotype comes from a human donor in a cohort sampled during active COVID-19. The specimen sequenced was peripheral blood. CDR3 coding DNA: TGCGCCAGCAGCCCAGGGACAGCGCAACAGTACGAGCAGTACTTC. It yields the protein CASSPGTAQQYEQYF. The entire variable domain, with the rest obtained from reference TRBV5-1 and TRBJ2-7, is as follows: KAGVTQTPRYLIKTRGQQVTLSCSPISGHRSVSWYQQTPGQGLQFLFEYFSETQRNKGNFPGRFSGRQFSNSRSEMNVSTLELGDSALYLCASSPGTAQQYEQYFGPGTRLTVT.